This T cell receptor (beta chain) was captured by sequencing in a study of beta chain features in type 1 diabetes. Germline V lookup: CDR1 KGHSH, CDR2 LQKENI. V lost 5 bases, J lost 5 bases, and 12 bases lay in between. The CDR3 runs to 14 residues. The isolated RNA, all of it, was reverse transcribed, so expressed TCRB transcripts were what got sequenced. Measured with immunoSEQ multiplex PCR; TCRdb has only the in-frame clones, and not every one. The sample lists under 400,000 clones; approximately 14% were seen once. The sequence derives from a man between 25 and 39 years old in good health. Input material: central memory CD4+ T cells from blood. This chain uses TRBV18 with TRBJ1-4, with TRBD1 as a possible D gene (5 bases). The CDR3 here is CASSKGPKNEKLFF. The CDR3 bases are TGTGCCAGCTCAAAGGGACCGAAGAATGAAAAACTGTTTTTT.